The 28 T cell receptor beta chains given below trace back to one sample, sequenced in a study of T cell responses to AZD1222 COVID-19 vaccine. The protocol was immunoSEQ multiplex PCR, while the TCRdb copy is restricted to in-frame clones and leaves out a portion. The data show 85,000 to 130,000 clones, about 87% seen once. This sample comprised peripheral blood, obtained on day 0 of AZD1222 vaccination. The receptors here all came from an adult in good health.

The chain combines TRBV6-6 with TRBJ1-5; no firm D call. The germline V gene encodes CDR1 MNHNY and CDR2 SVGAGI (reference sequence). V was pared by 6 bases and J by 3 bases, with 12 bases between. This CDR3 has 14 amino acids. The CDR3 region has the DNA TGTGCCAGCAGAAACCAGGAGACCAATCAGCCCCAGCATTTT. Translating gives CASRNQETNQPQHF.

The chain combines TRBV4-3 with TRBJ2-5, with 12 bases fitting TRBD2. The V and J ends lost 1 base and 5 bases, in that order; junction bases with no gene match: 11. In germline, CDR1 is LGHNA, CDR2 YSLEER. CDR3 length: 18 residues. The CDR3 reads CASSQGLAGDRGGETQYF. For the CDR3, the DNA is TGCGCCAGCAGCCAAGGACTAGCGGGGGACCGGGGAGGCGAGACCCAGTACTTC.

V is TRBV2 and J is TRBJ2-7; D gene uncertain. Germline loops: CDR1 SNHLY, CDR2 FYNNEI. The germline V and J ends were trimmed by 0 bases and 0 bases, with 12 bases remaining between them. The CDR3 contains 16 residues. CDR3 bases: TGTGCCAGCAGTGAAGCAGGAGTAGACACCTCCTACGAGCAGTACTTC. Its protein is CASSEAGVDTSYEQYF.

This sequence joins TRBV28 and TRBJ2-7; a weak D match, TRBD1 (8 bases). Germline V gene data show CDR1 as MDHEN and CDR2 as SYDVKM. The CDR3 is made up of 15 amino acids. Trimming removed 6 bases at V and 6 bases at J, with 21 bases between. CDR3 sequence: CASRGGDRQAIEQYF. Here the CDR3 DNA reads TGTGCCAGCAGAGGGGGGGACAGGCAAGCTATCGAGCAGTACTTC.

The chain is built from TRBV27 and TRBJ2-3; maybe TRBD1 (5 bases). The V and J ends lost 2 bases and 0 bases respectively, with 12 bases between them. The CDR3 is 16 residues long. Germline V gene data show CDR1 as MNHEY and CDR2 as SMNVEV (reference sequence). The CDR3 here is CASSLGALPSTDTQYF. DNA for the CDR3: TGTGCCAGCAGTTTAGGGGCCCTACCTAGCACAGATACGCAGTATTTT.

This sequence joins TRBV4-3 and TRBJ1-2; D ambiguous. Germline lookup yields CDR1 LGHNA and CDR2 YSLEER. Trimming took off 0 bases at V and 0 bases at J, with 11 bases between the two ends. This CDR3 comprises 16 residues. CDR3 amino acids: CASSQETFGANYGYTF. CDR3 nucleotide sequence: TGCGCCAGCAGCCAAGAAACTTTCGGGGCTAACTATGGCTACACCTTC.

The CDR3 spells CASSRLRDDTGELFF. CDR3 sequence (DNA): TGTGCCAGTAGTCGCCTAAGAGACGACACCGGGGAGCTGTTTTTT. The chain joins TRBV19 to TRBJ2-2; the D is unclear. Germline assignment: CDR1 LNHDA and CDR2 SQIVND (reference sequence). The CDR3 contains 15 residues. With 5 bases removed from V and 3 bases from J, the gap between germline ends came to 13 bases.

The chain combines TRBV4-2 with TRBJ1-2; TRBD1 might be the D (5 bases). This CDR3 is 14 amino acids long. The V gene lost 4 bases and the J gene lost 6 bases, with 15 bases spanning the gap. Germline V CDR1 and CDR2: LGHNA, YNFKEQ. The CDR3 nucleotides are TGTGCCAGCAGCCTCGGGACGGGGACTGATGGCTACACCTTC. It codes for CASSLGTGTDGYTF.

The chain has TRBV7-6 and TRBJ2-7, with 8 nucleotides matching TRBD2. The CDR3 runs 16 residues. The trim removed 4 bases at V and 5 bases at J, leaving 13 bases unmatched. Germline V gives CDR1 SGHVS, CDR2 FNYEAQ. The DNA of the CDR3 is TGTGCCAGCAGCTCCAGCATAGGGACTAGAACCAACGAGCAGTACTTC. This encodes CASSSSIGTRTNEQYF.

The CDR3: CASSEYQPDVKAEAFF. The CDR3, as DNA: TGTGCCAGCAGCGAATACCAGCCGGACGTTAAGGCTGAAGCTTTCTTT. The chain couples TRBV2 to TRBJ1-1, with D hard to call. V dropped 6 bases and J dropped 6 bases, with 23 bases sitting between them. CDR1 and CDR2 (germline): SNHLY, FYNNEI. The CDR3 extends over 16 amino acids.

The gene calls are TRBV6-5 and TRBJ1-4; D gene uncertain. Looked up from germline, CDR1 is MNHEY and CDR2 is SVGAGI. V was cut by 2 bases and J by 8 bases, with 6 bases left in between. CDR3 length: 12 residues. This CDR3 is CASSYDQEKLFF. The CDR3 DNA sequence: TGTGCCAGCAGTTACGACCAAGAAAAACTGTTTTTT.

The chain uses TRBV29-1 and TRBJ2-5; a weak D match, TRBD1 (5 bases). The CDR3 contains 15 residues. Between the trimmed V and J ends, which lost 7 bases and 3 bases, there was a span of 21 bases. Per germline, CDR1 SQVTM and CDR2 ANQGSEA. The CDR3 sequence is CSALGQGWVEETQYF. The CDR3 DNA reads as TGCAGCGCCCTCGGCCAGGGATGGGTCGAAGAGACCCAGTACTTC.

V gene TRBV6-2 or TRBV6-3 combines with J gene TRBJ1-2, with a possible D match to TRBD1 (5 bases). CDR1 and CDR2 from the germline V gene are MNHEY and SVGEGT. V dropped 5 bases and J dropped 5 bases, with 12 bases sitting between them. The CDR3 contains 13 residues. The CDR3: CASSTRDPYGYTF. Here the CDR3 DNA reads TGTGCCAGCAGTACAAGGGACCCTTATGGCTACACCTTC.

CDR3 bases: TGTGCCAGCAGCCCCATCGCAGGGTCAACTAATGAAAAACTGTTTTTT. It encodes CASSPIAGSTNEKLFF. The rearrangement uses TRBV9 and TRBJ1-4, with D possibly being TRBD1 (5 bases). Germline V gene lookup returns CDR1 SGDLS and CDR2 YYNGEE. V lost 4 bases to trimming and J lost 0 bases, with 13 bases between them. The CDR3 spans 16 residues. The whole variable domain, remainder taken from reference TRBV9 and TRBJ1-4, is DSGVTQTPKHLITATGQRVTLRCSPRSGDLSVYWYQQSLDQGLQFLIQYYNGEERAKGNILERFSAQQFPDLHSELNLSSLELGDSALYFCASSPIAGSTNEKLFFGSGTQLSVL.

The chain links TRBV11-3 to TRBJ2-7; D possibly corresponds to TRBD2 (7 bases). V lost 5 bases, J lost 2 bases, and 10 bases lay in between. From germline, CDR1 is SGHNT and CDR2 YENEEA. This CDR3 has 13 residues. For the CDR3, the DNA is TGTGCCAGCAGCCGGGGGGCGGCCTACGAGCAGTACTTC. The encoded protein is CASSRGAAYEQYF.

This chain joins TRBV20-1 and TRBJ1-1; TRBD1 might be the D (6 bases). The CDR3 extends over 10 amino acids. V lost 4 bases, J lost 8 bases, and 8 bases lay in between. The germline gives CDR1 DFQATT, CDR2 SNEGSKA (reference sequence). This CDR3 reads CSAKDREAFF. CDR3 coding DNA: TGCAGTGCTAAGGACAGAGAAGCTTTCTTT.

This clone has a single count. The chain has TRBV7-2 and TRBJ1-2; TRBD1 agrees at 8 bases. CDR3 length: 13 residues. With 10 bases clipped from V and 8 bases from J, the junction kept 12 bases outside the gene matches. Germline V gene lookup returns CDR1 SGHTA and CDR2 FQGNSA. The CDR3 bases are TGTGCCATCCCGACCGGACAGGGCCGAGGCTACACCTTC. Translated: CAIPTGQGRGYTF.

This sequence joins TRBV4-1 and TRBJ2-1; 7 positions agree with TRBD2. Germline CDR1 MGHRA, CDR2 YSYEKL. CDR3 size: 13 residues. Trimming cost V 3 bases and J 15 bases; bases outside gene matches: 11. CDR3 sequence reads: CASSHGLAVIRFF. As DNA, the CDR3 is TGCGCCAGCAGCCATGGGCTAGCGGTAATCAGGTTCTTC.

The V gene is TRBV12-5, the J gene TRBJ1-1, with D perhaps matching TRBD1 (5 bases). This CDR3 spans 15 amino acids. Trimming shortened V by 5 bases and J by 0 bases, and 13 bases separated the two germline ends. CDR1 LGHNT and CDR2 FRNRAP come from the germline V gene. The CDR3 region is CASGREGRLNTEAFF. In nucleotides, the CDR3 is TGTGCTAGTGGTCGCGAGGGACGGCTGAACACTGAAGCTTTCTTT.

The rearrangement uses TRBV2 and TRBJ2-7; a weak D match, TRBD2 (6 bases). Germline lookup yields CDR1 SNHLY and CDR2 FYNNEI. The CDR3 is made up of 18 amino acids. The germline V and J ends were trimmed by 8 bases and 1 base, with 27 bases remaining between them. CDR3 amino acids: CASGGGAGRTGRSYEQYF. The CDR3 bases are TGTGCCAGCGGCGGCGGGGCAGGGAGGACGGGAAGGTCCTACGAGCAGTACTTC.

This clone occurred once. The genes are TRBV15 and TRBJ1-5, with D perhaps TRBD1 (5 bases). V was trimmed by 4 bases and J by 1 base, leaving 11 bases between them. This CDR3 has 15 amino acids. The V gene's germline CDR1 is LNHNV and CDR2 YYDKDF (reference sequence). As DNA, the CDR3 is TGTGCCACCAGCAATGGGGGAAGCAGCAATCAGCCCCAGCATTTT. It translates to CATSNGGSSNQPQHF.

The V call is TRBV9, the J call TRBJ1-1; D not certain. This CDR3 is built from 13 residues. The germline CDR1 and CDR2 sequences are SGDLS and YYNGEE. V lost 0 bases and J lost 0, with 3 bases in between. Here the CDR3 DNA reads TGTGCCAGCAGCGTAGCAATGAACACTGAAGCTTTCTTT. It is translated as CASSVAMNTEAFF.

This clone occurred once. The J gene is TRBJ2-1, the V gene TRBV15; D perhaps matches TRBD2 (6 bases). Deletions cut 0 bases from V and 7 bases from J, with 13 bases between. Germline CDR1 reads LNHNV; CDR2 reads YYDKDF (reference sequence). This CDR3 spans 15 amino acids. In nucleotides, the CDR3 is TGTGCCACCAGCAGAGAACAGACTAGTAGGAATGAGCAGTTCTTC. This sequence encodes CATSREQTSRNEQFF. The whole variable domain, remainder taken from reference TRBV15 and TRBJ2-1, is DAMVIQNPRYQVTQFGKPVTLSCSQTLNHNVMYWYQQKSSQAPKLLFHYYDKDFNNEADTPDNFQSRRPNTSFCFLDIRSPGLGDTAMYLCATSREQTSRNEQFFGPGTRLTVL.

Worth noting for this clone: One end of the junction varies from germline; a read error may be responsible. The chain is built from TRBV7-9 and TRBJ1-3; D gene uncertain. The CDR3 contains 14 residues. Looked up from germline, CDR1 is SEHNR and CDR2 is FQNEAQ (reference sequence). The CDR3, as DNA: TGTGCCAGCACCGACGGAAACTCTGGAACCACCATATATTTT. Protein product: CASTDGNSGTTIYF.

The chain employs TRBV7-3 and TRBJ1-1; maybe TRBD1 (5 bases). Trimming removed 4 bases at V and 5 bases at J, with 11 bases between. Germline CDR1 and CDR2: SGHTA and FQGTGA. The CDR3 has 13 residues. CDR3 sequence (DNA): TGTGCCAGCAGCTCGACCAGGGAAACTGAAGCTTTCTTT. Residues: CASSSTRETEAFF.

This chain connects TRBV27 to TRBJ2-7; TRBD2 matches 7 bases. The CDR3 runs to 14 residues. V shed 5 bases, J shed 1 base, and the junction held 5 bases outside the gene matches. Germline values: CDR1 MNHEY, CDR2 SMNVEV (reference sequence). The CDR3 protein is CASSPGGRSYEQYF. The CDR3 DNA reads as TGTGCCAGCAGTCCGGGAGGAAGGTCCTACGAGCAGTACTTC.

This chain uses TRBV7-9 with TRBJ1-4; 9 bases map to TRBD1. CDR1 is SEHNR, CDR2 FQNEAQ, per germline (reference sequence). V shed 3 bases and J 3 bases; nucleotides not matched to a gene: 8. The CDR3 runs 17 residues. The CDR3 bases are TGTGCCAGCAGCTTGACGGACAGGGGTAGAGCTAATGAAAAACTGTTTTTT. Protein sequence: CASSLTDRGRANEKLFF.

The J gene is TRBJ1-2, the V gene TRBV30; no definite D call. The germline gives CDR1 GTSNPN, CDR2 SVGIG (reference sequence). Trimming took 0 bases from V and 4 from J, leaving 6 bases between them. The CDR3 extends over 12 amino acids. The CDR3 region has the DNA TGTGCCTGGAGTGTACTACGCTATGGCTACACCTTC. Translated, it gives CAWSVLRYGYTF.